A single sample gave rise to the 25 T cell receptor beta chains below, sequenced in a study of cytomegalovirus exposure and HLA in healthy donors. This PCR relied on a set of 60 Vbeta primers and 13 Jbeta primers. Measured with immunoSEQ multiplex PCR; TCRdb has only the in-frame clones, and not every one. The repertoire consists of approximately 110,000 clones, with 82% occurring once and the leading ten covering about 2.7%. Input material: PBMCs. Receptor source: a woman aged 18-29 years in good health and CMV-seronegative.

The CDR3 nucleotides read TGTGCCAGCCGGACTTTCATTAATGAAAAACTGTTTTTT. It encodes CASRTFINEKLFF. The chain is built from TRBV5-5 and TRBJ1-4, with D unclear. CDR1 SGHKS and CDR2 YYEKEE come from the germline V gene (reference sequence). V was cut by 7 bases and J by 4 bases, with 11 bases left in between. The CDR3 is 13 amino acids. Full variable domain (rest looked up from reference TRBV5-5 and TRBJ1-4): DAGVTQSPTHLIKTRGQQVTLRCSPISGHKSVSWYQQVLGQGPQFIFQYYEKEERGRGNFPDRFSARQFPNYSSELNVNALLLGDSALYLCASRTFINEKLFFGSGTQLSVL.

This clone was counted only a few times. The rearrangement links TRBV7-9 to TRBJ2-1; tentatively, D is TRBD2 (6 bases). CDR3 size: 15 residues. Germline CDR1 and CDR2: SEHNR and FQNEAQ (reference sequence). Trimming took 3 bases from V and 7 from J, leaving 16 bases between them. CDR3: CASSFLGSRGNEQFF. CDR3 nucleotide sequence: TGTGCCAGCAGCTTTCTCGGGAGTAGGGGTAATGAGCAGTTCTTC.

The CDR3 region has the DNA TGTGCCAGCAGCCGCATTGAGGTGTACACCTTC. Its translation is CASSRIEVYTF. The chain joins TRBV7-2 to TRBJ1-2, with no clear D. Per germline, CDR1 SGHTA and CDR2 FQGNSA. The CDR3 runs to 11 residues. The V end was cut by 5 bases, the J end by 11 bases, with 12 bases between.

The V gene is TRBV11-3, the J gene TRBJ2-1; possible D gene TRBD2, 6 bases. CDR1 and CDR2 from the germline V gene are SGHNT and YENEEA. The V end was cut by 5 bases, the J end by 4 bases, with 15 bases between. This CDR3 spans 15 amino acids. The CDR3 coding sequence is TGTGCCAGCAGCGCCACTAGCTTGGCTTACAATGAGCAGTTCTTC. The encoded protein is CASSATSLAYNEQFF.

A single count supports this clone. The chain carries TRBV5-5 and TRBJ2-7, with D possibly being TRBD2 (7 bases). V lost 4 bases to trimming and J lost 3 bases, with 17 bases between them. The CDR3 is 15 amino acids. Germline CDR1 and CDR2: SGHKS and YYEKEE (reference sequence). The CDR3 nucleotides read TGTGCCAGCAGCGTATCCGGGGGAGGGGGCTACGAGCAGTACTTC. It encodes CASSVSGGGGYEQYF.

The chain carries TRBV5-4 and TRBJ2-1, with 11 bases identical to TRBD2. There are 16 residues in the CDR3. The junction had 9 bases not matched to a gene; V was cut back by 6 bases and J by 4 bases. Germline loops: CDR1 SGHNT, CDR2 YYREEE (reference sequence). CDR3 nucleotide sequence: TGTGCCAGCACCCCTCGGACTAGCGGGTTTTACAATGAGCAGTTCTTC. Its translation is CASTPRTSGFYNEQFF.

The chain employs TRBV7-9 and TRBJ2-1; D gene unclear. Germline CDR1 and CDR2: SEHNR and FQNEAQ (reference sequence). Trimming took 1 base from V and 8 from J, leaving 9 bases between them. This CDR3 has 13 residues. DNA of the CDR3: TGTGCCAGCAGCTTAGTTCTGGGCGATGAGCAGTTCTTC. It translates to CASSLVLGDEQFF.

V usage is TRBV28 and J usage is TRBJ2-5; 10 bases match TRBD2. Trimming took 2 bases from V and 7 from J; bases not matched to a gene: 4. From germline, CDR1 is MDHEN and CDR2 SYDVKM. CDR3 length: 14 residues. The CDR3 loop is CASSLLAGALTQYF. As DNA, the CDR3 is TGTGCCAGCAGTTTACTAGCGGGGGCCTTGACCCAGTACTTC.

The CDR3 DNA follows: TGTGCCAGCAGCGCCGAGGACAGGCTCAATCAGCCCCAGCATTTT. Protein sequence: CASSAEDRLNQPQHF. The chain couples TRBV7-9 to TRBJ1-5; 7 bases map to TRBD1. This CDR3 has 15 residues. J lost 3 bases, V lost 5 bases, and 7 bases had no gene match. Germline lookup yields CDR1 SEHNR and CDR2 FQNEAQ (reference sequence). Filled out from reference TRBV7-9 and TRBJ1-5, the complete variable domain reads DTGVSQNPRHKITKRGQNVTFRCDPISEHNRLYWYRQTLGQGPEFLTYFQNEAQLEKSRLLSDRFSAERPKGSFSTLEIQRTEQGDSAMYLCASSAEDRLNQPQHFGDGTRLSIL.

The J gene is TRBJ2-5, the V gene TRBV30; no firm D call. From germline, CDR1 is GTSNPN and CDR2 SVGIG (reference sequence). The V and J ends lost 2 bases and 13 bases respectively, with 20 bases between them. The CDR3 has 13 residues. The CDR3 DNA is TGTGCCTGGAGTTTAGACTCCTACGTCTTCCGGTACTTC. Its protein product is CAWSLDSYVFRYF. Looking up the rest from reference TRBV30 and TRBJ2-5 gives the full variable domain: SQTIHQWPATLVQPVGSPLSLECTVEGTSNPNLYWYRQAAGRGLQLLFYSVGIGQISSEVPQNLSASRPQDRQFILSSKKLLLSDSGFYLCAWSLDSYVFRYFGPGTRLLVL.

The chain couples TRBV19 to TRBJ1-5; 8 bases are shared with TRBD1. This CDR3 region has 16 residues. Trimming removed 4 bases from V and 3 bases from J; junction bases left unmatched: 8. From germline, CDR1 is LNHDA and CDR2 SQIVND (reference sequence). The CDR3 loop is CASSTRTGRDNQPQHF. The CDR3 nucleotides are TGTGCCAGTAGTACGCGGACAGGGAGGGACAATCAGCCCCAGCATTTT.

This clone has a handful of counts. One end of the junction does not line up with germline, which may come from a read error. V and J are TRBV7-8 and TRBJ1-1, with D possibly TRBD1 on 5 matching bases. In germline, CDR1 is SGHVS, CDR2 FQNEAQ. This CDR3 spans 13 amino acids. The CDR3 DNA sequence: TGTGCCAGCAGCCTTAGGGAAAGCTTCCTAGGGGATTTT. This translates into CASSLRESFLGDF.

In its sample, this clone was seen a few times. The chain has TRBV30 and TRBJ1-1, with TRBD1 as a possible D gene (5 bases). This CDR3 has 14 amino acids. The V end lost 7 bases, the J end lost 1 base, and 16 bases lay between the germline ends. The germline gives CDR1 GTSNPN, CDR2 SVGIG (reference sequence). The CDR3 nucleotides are TGTGCCTTTTACCGGGACTGGAAGAACACTGAAGCTTTCTTT. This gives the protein CAFYRDWKNTEAFF.

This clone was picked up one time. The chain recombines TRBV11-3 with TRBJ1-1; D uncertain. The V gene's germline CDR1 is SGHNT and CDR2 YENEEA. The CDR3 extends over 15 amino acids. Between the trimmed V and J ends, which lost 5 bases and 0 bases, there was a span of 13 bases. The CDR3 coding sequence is TGTGCCAGCAGCCGAGGACGGACTATGAACACTGAAGCTTTCTTT. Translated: CASSRGRTMNTEAFF.

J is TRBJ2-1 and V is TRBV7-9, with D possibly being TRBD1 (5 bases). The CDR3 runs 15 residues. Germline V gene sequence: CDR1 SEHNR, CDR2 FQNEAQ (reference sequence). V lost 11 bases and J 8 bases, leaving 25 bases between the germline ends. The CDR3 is CAGLIGAQPRDEQFF. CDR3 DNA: TGTGCCGGCCTCATTGGGGCCCAGCCAAGGGATGAGCAGTTCTTC.

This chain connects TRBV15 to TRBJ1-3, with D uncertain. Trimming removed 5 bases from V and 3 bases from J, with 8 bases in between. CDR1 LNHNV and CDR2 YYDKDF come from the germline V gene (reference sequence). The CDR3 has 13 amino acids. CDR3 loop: CATSPGRGNTIYF. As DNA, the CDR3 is TGTGCCACCAGCCCCGGTCGTGGAAACACCATATATTTT.

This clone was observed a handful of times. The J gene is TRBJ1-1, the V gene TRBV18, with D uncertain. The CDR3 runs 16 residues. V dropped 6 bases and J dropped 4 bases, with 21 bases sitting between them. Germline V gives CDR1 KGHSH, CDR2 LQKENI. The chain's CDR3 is CASSEGISGSSTEAFF. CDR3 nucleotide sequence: TGTGCCAGCTCGGAGGGAATATCAGGCTCCTCCACTGAAGCTTTCTTT.

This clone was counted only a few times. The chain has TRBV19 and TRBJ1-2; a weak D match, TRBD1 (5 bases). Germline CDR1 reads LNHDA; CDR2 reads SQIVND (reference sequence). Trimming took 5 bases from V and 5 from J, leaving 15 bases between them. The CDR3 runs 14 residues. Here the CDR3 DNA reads TGTGCCAGTAGTGCGCGGGACGGACCTTATGGCTACACCTTC. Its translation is CASSARDGPYGYTF.

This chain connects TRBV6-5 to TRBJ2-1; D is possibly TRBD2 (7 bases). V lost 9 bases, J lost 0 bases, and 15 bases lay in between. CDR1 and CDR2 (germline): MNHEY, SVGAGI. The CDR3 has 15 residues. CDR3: CASSRGASSYNEQFF. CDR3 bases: TGTGCCAGTTCCCGGGGGGCTAGCTCCTACAATGAGCAGTTCTTC.

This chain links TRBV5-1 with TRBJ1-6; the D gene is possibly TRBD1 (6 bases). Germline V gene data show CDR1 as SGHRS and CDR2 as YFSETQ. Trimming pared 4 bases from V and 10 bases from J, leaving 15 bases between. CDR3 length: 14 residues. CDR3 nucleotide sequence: TGCGCCAGCAGCCTTCCAGGGGAAGGGTCACCCCTCCACTTT. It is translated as CASSLPGEGSPLHF.

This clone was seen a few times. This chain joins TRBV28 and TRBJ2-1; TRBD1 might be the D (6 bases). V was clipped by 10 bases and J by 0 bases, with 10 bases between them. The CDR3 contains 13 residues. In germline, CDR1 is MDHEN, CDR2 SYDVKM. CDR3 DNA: TGTGCCACCGTGACAGGCTCCTACAATGAGCAGTTCTTC. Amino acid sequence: CATVTGSYNEQFF. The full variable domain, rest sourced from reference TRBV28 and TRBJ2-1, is DVKVTQSSRYLVKRTGEKVFLECVQDMDHENMFWYRQDPGLGLRLIYFSYDVKMKEKGDIPEGYSVSREKKERFSLILESASTNQTSMYLCATVTGSYNEQFFGPGTRLTVL.

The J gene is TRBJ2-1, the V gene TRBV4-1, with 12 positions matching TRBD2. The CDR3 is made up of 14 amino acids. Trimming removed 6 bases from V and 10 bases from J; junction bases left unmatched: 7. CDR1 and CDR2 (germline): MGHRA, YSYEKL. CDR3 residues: CASRPSGRAWEQFF. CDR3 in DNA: TGCGCCAGCAGACCTAGCGGGAGGGCATGGGAGCAGTTCTTC.

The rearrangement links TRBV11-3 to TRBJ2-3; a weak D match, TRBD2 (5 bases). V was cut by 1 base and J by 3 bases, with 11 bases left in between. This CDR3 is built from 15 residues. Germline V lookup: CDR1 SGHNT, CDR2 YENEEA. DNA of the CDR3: TGTGCCAGCAGCTTAGGTGGAGCGGAAACAGATACGCAGTATTTT. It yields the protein CASSLGGAETDTQYF.

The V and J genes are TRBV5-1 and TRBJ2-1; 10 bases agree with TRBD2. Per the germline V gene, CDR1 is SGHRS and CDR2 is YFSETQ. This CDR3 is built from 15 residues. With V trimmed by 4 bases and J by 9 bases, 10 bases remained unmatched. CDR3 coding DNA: TGCGCCAGCAGCCAAACTAGCGGGGCCTACGGTGAGCAGTTCTTC. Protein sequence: CASSQTSGAYGEQFF.

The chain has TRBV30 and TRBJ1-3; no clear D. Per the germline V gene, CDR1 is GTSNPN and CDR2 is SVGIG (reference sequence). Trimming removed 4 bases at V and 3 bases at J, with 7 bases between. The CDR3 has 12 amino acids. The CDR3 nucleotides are TGTGCCTGGATACGGGGTGGAAACACCATATATTTT. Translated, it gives CAWIRGGNTIYF.